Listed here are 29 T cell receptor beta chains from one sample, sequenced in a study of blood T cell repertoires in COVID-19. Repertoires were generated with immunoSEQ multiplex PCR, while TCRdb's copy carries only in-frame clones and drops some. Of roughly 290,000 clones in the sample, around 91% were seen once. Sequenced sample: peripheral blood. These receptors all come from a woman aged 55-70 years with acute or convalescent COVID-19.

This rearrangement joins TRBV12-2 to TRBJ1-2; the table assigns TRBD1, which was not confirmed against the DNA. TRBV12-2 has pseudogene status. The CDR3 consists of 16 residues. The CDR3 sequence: CASRLTDRPANYGYTF. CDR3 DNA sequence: TGTGCAAGTCGCTTGACGGACAGGCCAGCTAACTATGGCTACACCTTC.

The CDR3 spells CASSRDSLNEKLFF. The DNA of the CDR3 is TGTGCCAGCAGCAGGGACAGTCTCAATGAAAAACTGTTTTTT. J is TRBJ1-4 and V is TRBV27; 7 nucleotides agree with TRBD1. V lost 6 bases, J lost 5 bases, and 6 bases stayed unmatched. The CDR3 consists of 14 residues. Germline CDR1 and CDR2: MNHEY and SMNVEV (reference sequence).

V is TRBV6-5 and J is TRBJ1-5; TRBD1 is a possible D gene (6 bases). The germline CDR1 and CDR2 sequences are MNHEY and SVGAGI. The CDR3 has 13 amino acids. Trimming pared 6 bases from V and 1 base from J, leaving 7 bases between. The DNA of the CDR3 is TGTGCCAGCAGCACAGGGAGCAATCAGCCCCAGCATTTT. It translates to CASSTGSNQPQHF.

CDR3 in amino acids: CASTWGSGRGTDTQYF. CDR3 nucleotide sequence: TGTGCCAGCACCTGGGGTAGCGGGAGGGGAACAGATACGCAGTATTTT. V is TRBV7-2 and J is TRBJ2-3; 11 bases are shared with TRBD2. Germline CDR1 and CDR2: SGHTA and FQGNSA. The CDR3 consists of 16 residues. J lost 3 bases, V lost 7 bases, and 9 bases had no gene match.

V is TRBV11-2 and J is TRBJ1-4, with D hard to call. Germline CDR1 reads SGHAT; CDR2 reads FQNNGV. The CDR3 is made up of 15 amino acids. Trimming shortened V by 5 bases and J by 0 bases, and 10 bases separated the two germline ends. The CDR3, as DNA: TGTGCCAGCAGCCCCACCAGTGCAACTAATGAAAAACTGTTTTTT. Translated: CASSPTSATNEKLFF.

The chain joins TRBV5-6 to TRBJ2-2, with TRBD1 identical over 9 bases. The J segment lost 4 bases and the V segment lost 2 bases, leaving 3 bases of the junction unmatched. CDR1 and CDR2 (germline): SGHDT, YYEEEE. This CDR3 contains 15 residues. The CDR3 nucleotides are TGTGCCAGCAGCTTCAGGACAGGGGCCACCGGGGAGCTGTTTTTT. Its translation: CASSFRTGATGELFF.

The CDR3 sequence is CASSPTGRNTEAFF. As DNA, the CDR3 is TGTGCCAGCAGCCCGACAGGGAGGAACACTGAAGCTTTCTTT. This chain links TRBV5-4 with TRBJ1-1; 7 positions match TRBD1. V gave up 4 bases and J gave up 1 base; unmatched junction bases: 4. Germline loops: CDR1 SGHNT, CDR2 YYREEE (reference sequence). This CDR3 contains 14 residues.

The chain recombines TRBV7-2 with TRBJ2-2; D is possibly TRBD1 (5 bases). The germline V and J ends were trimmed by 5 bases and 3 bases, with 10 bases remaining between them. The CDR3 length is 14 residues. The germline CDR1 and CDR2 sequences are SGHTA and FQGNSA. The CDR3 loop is CASSPQDYTGELFF. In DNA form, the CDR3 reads TGTGCCAGCAGCCCACAGGATTACACCGGGGAGCTGTTTTTT.

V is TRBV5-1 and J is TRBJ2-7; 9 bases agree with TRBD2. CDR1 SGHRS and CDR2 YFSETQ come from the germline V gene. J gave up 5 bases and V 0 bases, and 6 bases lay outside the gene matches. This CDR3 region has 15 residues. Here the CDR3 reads CASSLVLAGVNEQYF. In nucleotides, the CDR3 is TGCGCCAGCAGCTTGGTATTAGCGGGAGTAAACGAGCAGTACTTC.

The CDR3 loop reads CASSATGVGANVLTF. The CDR3 DNA follows: TGTGCCAGCAGTGCCACCGGGGTCGGGGCCAACGTCCTGACTTTC. This chain uses TRBV28 with TRBJ2-6, with TRBD2 as a possible D gene (5 bases). CDR1 and CDR2 from the germline V gene are MDHEN and SYDVKM. V shed 5 bases and J shed 4 bases, with 12 bases lying between them. The CDR3 has 15 residues.

The DNA for the CDR3 is TGTGCCAGTAGTATGGGGACAGCAAAAATGAACACTGAAGCTTTCTTT. Translation gives CASSMGTAKMNTEAFF. The chain joins TRBV19 to TRBJ1-1; TRBD1 agrees at 7 bases. The CDR3 is 16 amino acids. J gave up 0 bases and V 3 bases, and 7 bases lay outside the gene matches. Germline V CDR1 and CDR2: LNHDA, SQIVND (reference sequence).

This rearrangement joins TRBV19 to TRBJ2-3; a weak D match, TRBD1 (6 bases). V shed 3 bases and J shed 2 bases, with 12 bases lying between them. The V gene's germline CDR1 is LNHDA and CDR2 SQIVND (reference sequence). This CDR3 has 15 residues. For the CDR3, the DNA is TGTGCCAGTAGTATTTTGGGGGCGAACACAGATACGCAGTATTTT. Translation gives CASSILGANTDTQYF.

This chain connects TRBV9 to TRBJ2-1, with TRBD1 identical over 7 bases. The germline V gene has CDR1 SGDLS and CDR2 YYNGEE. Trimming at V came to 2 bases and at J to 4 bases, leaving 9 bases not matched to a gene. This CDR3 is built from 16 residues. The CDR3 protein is CASSVSRDSLYNEQFF. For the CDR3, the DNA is TGTGCCAGCAGCGTTAGTCGGGACAGTCTTTACAATGAGCAGTTCTTC.

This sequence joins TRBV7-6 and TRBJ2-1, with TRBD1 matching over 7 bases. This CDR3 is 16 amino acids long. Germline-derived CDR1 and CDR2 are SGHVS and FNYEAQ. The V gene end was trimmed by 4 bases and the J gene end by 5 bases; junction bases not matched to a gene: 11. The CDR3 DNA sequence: TGTGCCAGCAGCTCCCCCCTGACAGGGACCCACAATGAGCAGTTCTTC. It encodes CASSSPLTGTHNEQFF.

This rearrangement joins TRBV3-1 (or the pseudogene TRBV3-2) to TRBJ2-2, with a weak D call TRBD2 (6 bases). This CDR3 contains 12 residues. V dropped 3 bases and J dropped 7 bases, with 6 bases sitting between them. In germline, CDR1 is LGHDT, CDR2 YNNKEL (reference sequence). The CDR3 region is CASSQGGGELFF. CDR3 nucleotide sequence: TGTGCCAGCAGCCAGGGAGGCGGGGAGCTGTTTTTT.

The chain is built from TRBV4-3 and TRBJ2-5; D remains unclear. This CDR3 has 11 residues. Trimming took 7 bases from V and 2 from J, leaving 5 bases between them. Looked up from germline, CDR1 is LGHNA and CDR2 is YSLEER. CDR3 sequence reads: CASIMQETQYF. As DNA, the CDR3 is TGCGCCAGCATCATGCAAGAGACCCAGTACTTC.

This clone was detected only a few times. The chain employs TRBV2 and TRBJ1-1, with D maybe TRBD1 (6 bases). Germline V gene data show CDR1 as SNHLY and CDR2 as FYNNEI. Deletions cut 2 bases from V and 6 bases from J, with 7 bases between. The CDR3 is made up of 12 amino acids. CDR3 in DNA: TGTGCCAGCAGTGAACAGGGGCCTGAAGCTTTCTTT. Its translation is CASSEQGPEAFF.

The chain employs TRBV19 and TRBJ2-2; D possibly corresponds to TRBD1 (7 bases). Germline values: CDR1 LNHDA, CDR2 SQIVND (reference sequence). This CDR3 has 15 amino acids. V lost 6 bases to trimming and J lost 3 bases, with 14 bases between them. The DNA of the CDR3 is TGTGCCAGTAGCGCCCCAGGGGGGCACACCGGGGAGCTGTTTTTT. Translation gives CASSAPGGHTGELFF.

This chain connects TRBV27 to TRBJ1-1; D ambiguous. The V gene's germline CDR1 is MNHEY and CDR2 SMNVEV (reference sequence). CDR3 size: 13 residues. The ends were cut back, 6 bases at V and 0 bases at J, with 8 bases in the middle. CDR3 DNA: TGTGCCAGCAGGCCTCTATTGAACACTGAAGCTTTCTTT. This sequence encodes CASRPLLNTEAFF.

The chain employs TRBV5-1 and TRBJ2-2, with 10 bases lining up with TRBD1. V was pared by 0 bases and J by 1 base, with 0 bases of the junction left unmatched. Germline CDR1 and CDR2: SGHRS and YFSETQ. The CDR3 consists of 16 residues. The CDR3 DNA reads TGCGCCAGCAGCTTGGGGACAGGGGGGAACACCGGGGAGCTGTTTTTT. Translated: CASSLGTGGNTGELFF.

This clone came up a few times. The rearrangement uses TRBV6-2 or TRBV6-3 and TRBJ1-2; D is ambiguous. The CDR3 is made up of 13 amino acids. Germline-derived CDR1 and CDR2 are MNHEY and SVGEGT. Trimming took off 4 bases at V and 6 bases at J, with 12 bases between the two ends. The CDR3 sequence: CASSSRGGNGYTF. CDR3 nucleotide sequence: TGTGCCAGCAGTTCCCGAGGAGGGAATGGCTACACCTTC.

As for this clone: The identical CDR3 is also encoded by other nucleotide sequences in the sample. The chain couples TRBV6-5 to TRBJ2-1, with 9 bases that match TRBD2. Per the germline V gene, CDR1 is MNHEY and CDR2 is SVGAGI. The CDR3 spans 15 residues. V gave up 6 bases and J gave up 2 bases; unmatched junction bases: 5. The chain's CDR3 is CASSLLAGAYNEQFF. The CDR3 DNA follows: TGTGCCAGCAGCCTACTAGCGGGTGCCTACAATGAGCAGTTCTTC.

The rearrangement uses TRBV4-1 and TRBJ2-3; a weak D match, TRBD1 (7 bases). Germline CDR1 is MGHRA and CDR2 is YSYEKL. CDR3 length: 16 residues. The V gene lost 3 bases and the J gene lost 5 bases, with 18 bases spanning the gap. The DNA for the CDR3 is TGCGCCAGCAGCCACGGAAAGCGACAGGGAGGAGATACGCAGTATTTT. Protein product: CASSHGKRQGGDTQYF.

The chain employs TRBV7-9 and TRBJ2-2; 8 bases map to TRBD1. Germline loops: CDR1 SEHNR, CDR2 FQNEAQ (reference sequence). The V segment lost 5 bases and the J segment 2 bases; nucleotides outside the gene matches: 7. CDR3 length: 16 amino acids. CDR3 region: CASSPIRGRNTGELFF. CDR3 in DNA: TGTGCCAGCAGCCCAATCAGGGGGCGAAACACCGGGGAGCTGTTTTTT.

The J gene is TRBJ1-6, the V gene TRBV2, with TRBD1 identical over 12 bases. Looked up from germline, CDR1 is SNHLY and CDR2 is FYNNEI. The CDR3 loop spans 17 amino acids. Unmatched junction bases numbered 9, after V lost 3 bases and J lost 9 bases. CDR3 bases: TGTGCCAGCAGTGATGGGGGGACAGGGGGCAGGGGTTCACCCCTCCACTTT. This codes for CASSDGGTGGRGSPLHF.

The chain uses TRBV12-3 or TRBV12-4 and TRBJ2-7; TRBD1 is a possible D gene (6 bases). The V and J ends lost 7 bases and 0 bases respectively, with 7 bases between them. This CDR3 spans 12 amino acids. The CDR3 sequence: CASTGDSYEQYF. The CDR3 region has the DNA TGTGCCAGCACAGGGGACTCCTACGAGCAGTACTTC.

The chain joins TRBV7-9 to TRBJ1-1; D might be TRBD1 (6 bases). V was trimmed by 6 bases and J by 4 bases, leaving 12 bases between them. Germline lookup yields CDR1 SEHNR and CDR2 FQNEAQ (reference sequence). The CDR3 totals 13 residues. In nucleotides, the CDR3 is TGTGCCAGCAGGGGATTACAGGGCACTGAAGCTTTCTTT. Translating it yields CASRGLQGTEAFF.

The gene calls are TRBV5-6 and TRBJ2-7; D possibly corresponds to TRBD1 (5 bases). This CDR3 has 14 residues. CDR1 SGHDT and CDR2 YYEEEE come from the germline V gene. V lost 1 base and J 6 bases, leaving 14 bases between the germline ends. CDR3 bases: TGTGCCAGCAGCTTGAGACAGATGTATGGCGAGCAGTACTTC. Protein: CASSLRQMYGEQYF.

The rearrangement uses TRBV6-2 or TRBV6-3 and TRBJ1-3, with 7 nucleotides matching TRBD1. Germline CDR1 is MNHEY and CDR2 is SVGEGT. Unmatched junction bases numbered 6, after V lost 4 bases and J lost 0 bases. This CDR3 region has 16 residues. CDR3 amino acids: CASSWGQMSSGNTIYF. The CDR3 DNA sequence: TGTGCCAGCAGTTGGGGACAGATGAGCTCTGGAAACACCATATATTTT.